Listed below are T cell receptor beta chains from one sample, sequenced in a study of T-cell reconstitution after alpha-beta-depleted transplantation in children. TCRdb re-called the PCR reads with MiXCR, one entry per CDR3 protein. Of under 850,000 distinct CDR3 sequences in the sample, around 12% were seen once. Sequences were derived from PBMCs, sampled before TCRalphabeta/CD19-depleted stem cell transplant. The source of these receptors is a girl aged 2 to 10 with congenital amegakaryocytic thrombocytopenia, due to receive a stem cell transplant. Each CDR3 is given with its conserved first and last residue. A D gene is named only where the DNA matches it firmly. Only some rows state a clone size, as once, few, many or a class for expanded clones.

d_gene	v_gene	abundance	j_gene	CDR3nt	CDR3aa
NA	TRBV28	NA	TRBJ1-2	TGTGCCAGCAGTTTAGTATCAGGTTTCTATGGCTACACCTTC	CASSLVSGFYGYTF
TRBD1	TRBV12-3/TRBV12-4	few	TRBJ2-7	TGTGCCAGCAGTCCGGGACAGGGTCCCACCGAGCAGTACTTC	CASSPGQGPTEQYF
NA	TRBV7-2	many	TRBJ1-1	TGTGCCAGCAGCACCGTAGGGGGCACTGAAGCTTTCTTT	CASSTVGGTEAFF
NA	TRBV20-1	NA	TRBJ2-7	TGCAGTGCCCTGATGTATACTACCTACGAGCAGTACTTC	CSALMYTTYEQYF
TRBD1	TRBV28	few	TRBJ2-2	TGTGCCAGACGATCCCAGGGGGCGAACACCGGGGAGCTGTTTTTT	CARRSQGANTGELFF
NA	TRBV20-1	many	TRBJ2-1	TGCAGTGCCACCCCTCGAGGGGTTAACTATGAGCAGTTCTTC	CSATPRGVNYEQFF
NA	TRBV4-1	many	TRBJ1-3	TGCGCCAGCAGCCAAGGAGCGGACACCATATATTTT	CASSQGADTIYF
NA	TRBV3-1	NA	TRBJ2-3	TGTGCCAGCAGCCAATCCTGGCAGGGTACAGATACGCAGTATTTT	CASSQSWQGTDTQYF
TRBD1	TRBV12-3/TRBV12-4	many	TRBJ1-2	TGTGCCAGCAGTGACACGACAGGGCGGGGTGGCTACACCTTC	CASSDTTGRGGYTF
TRBD2	TRBV12-3/TRBV12-4	many	TRBJ2-2	TGTGCCAGCACGCTAGCGGGAAACACCGGGGAGCTGTTTTTT	CASTLAGNTGELFF
NA	TRBV5-1	many	TRBJ2-1	TGCGCCAGCAGCTTGGGACTAGAGGTTGATGAGCAGTTCTTC	CASSLGLEVDEQFF
NA	TRBV4-1	few	TRBJ1-4	TGCGCCAGCAGCCAATACAGGCCTCCTGAAAAACTGTTTTTT	CASSQYRPPEKLFF
NA	TRBV7-8	NA	TRBJ2-7	TGTGCCAGCAGCTTAAGGTCGACGGGCTCCTACGAGCAGTACTTC	CASSLRSTGSYEQYF
NA	TRBV7-9	few	TRBJ2-2	TGTGCCAGCAGCTTACTGAGAGCGCAAGGTCCCGGGGAGCTGTTTTTT	CASSLLRAQGPGELFF
TRBD2	TRBV28	NA	TRBJ2-1	TGTGCCAGCAGTACCCCGGGACTAGCGGGAGTTTTCGGGCAGTTCTTC	CASSTPGLAGVFGQFF
TRBD2	TRBV20-1	many	TRBJ2-7	TGCAGTGCTCAGGGACTAGCAGACTACGAGCAGTACTTC	CSAQGLADYEQYF
NA	TRBV20-1	many	TRBJ2-2	TGCAGTGCTAGGTCTCTTAAAACCGGGGAGCTGTTTTTT	CSARSLKTGELFF
NA	TRBV28	NA	TRBJ2-2	TGTGCCAGCAGTCCCCCCCACTTCACCGGGGAGCTGTTTTTT	CASSPPHFTGELFF